These 22 T cell receptor beta chains originate from one sample sequenced in a study of metastatic and nonmetastatic thyroid tumors. No treatment of any kind had been given to any patient before thyroid surgery. TCRdb ran MiXCR on the PCR reads. This table holds some 30,000 clones, about 20% found once. The sequencing sample was made of blood. These receptors were obtained from a female donor with papillary thyroid cancer or a benign thyroid nodule (not recorded which). Some clones in this sample may be carry-over from other donors' samples.

The rearrangement uses TRBV19 and TRBJ2-2, with 7 bases aligning to TRBD1. This CDR3 region has 16 residues. V dropped 2 bases and J dropped 1; count of bases not matched to a gene: 4. The germline CDR1 and CDR2 sequences are LNHDA and SQIVND (reference sequence). CDR3 loop: CASSITGQLNTGELFF. DNA for the CDR3: TGTGCCAGTAGTATAACGGGACAGCTGAACACCGGGGAGCTGTTTTTT.

A single count supports this clone. The chain is built from TRBV5-1 and TRBJ2-5, with 11 nucleotides matching TRBD2. This CDR3 spans 16 amino acids. Trimming removed 0 bases from V and 5 bases from J; junction bases left unmatched: 6. Germline assignment: CDR1 SGHRS and CDR2 YFSETQ. DNA of the CDR3: TGCGCCAGCAGCTTGGTCCTAGCGGGAGGTTACGAGACCCAGTACTTC. It is translated as CASSLVLAGGYETQYF.

This clone was counted only a few times. This chain connects TRBV28 to TRBJ1-5; 7 bases are shared with TRBD1. Germline loops: CDR1 MDHEN, CDR2 SYDVKM. This CDR3 contains 17 residues. The junction had 12 bases not matched to a gene; V was cut back by 4 bases and J by 3 bases. CDR3 DNA sequence: TGTGCCAGCAGTTACCAAATGACAGGGAATAACAATCAGCCCCAGCATTTT. Encoded protein: CASSYQMTGNNNQPQHF.

This clone has a handful of counts. No conserved phenylalanine or tryptophan ends this CDR3, so it is likely a read error. Because the CDR3's place on the DNA is in doubt, the DNA is left out and the CDR3 is given as listed by TCRdb. V and J are TRBV9 and TRBJ1-3. Germline V gene lookup returns CDR1 SGDLS and CDR2 YYNGEE. A total of 9 residues make up the CDR3, ends included. The CDR3 sequence: CASSQKGLA.

Turning to this clone: A junction end diverges from the germline sequence, so it may reflect a read error. The rearrangement uses TRBV5-8 and TRBJ1-2, with TRBD1 as a possible D gene (5 bases). The CDR3 length is 13 residues. From germline, CDR1 is SGHTS and CDR2 YDEGEE. The CDR3 spells CVSSRAQGYGYTF. In DNA form, the CDR3 reads TGTGTCAGCAGCCGGGCCCAGGGCTATGGCTACACCTTC. The whole variable domain, remainder taken from reference TRBV5-8 and TRBJ1-2, is EAGVTQSPTHLIKTRGQQATLRCSPISGHTSVYWYQQALGLGLQFLLWYDEGEERNRGNFPPRFSGRQFPNYSSELNVNALELEDSALYLCVSSRAQGYGYTFGSGTRLTVV.

This clone came up many times. The chain couples TRBV19 to TRBJ1-2; D remains ambiguous. Trimming shortened V by 6 bases and J by 8 bases, and 19 bases separated the two germline ends. The CDR3 spans 14 residues. The germline V gene encodes CDR1 LNHDA and CDR2 SQIVND (reference sequence). The CDR3 bases are TGTGCCAGTAGGCTGGACGCCAACCCACGCGGCTACACCTTC. Its translation is CASRLDANPRGYTF.

This clone was seen ten or more times. With a much larger clone just one base away, this may be a read error. This chain joins TRBV18 and TRBJ2-1; 9 bases align to TRBD2. The CDR3 sequence is 15 residues long. CDR1 is KGHSH and CDR2 is LQKENI in the germline V gene. This chain's CDR3 is CASSPGGGDVNGQFF. Here the CDR3 DNA reads TGTGCCAGCTCACCCGGCGGGGGGGATGTGAATGGGCAGTTCTTC.

This clone occurred many times. J is TRBJ1-4 and V is TRBV20-1; 7 bases agree with TRBD1. The CDR3 consists of 12 residues. V dropped 5 bases and J dropped 8; count of bases not matched to a gene: 5. The germline V gene encodes CDR1 DFQATT and CDR2 SNEGSKA (reference sequence). The CDR3 nucleotides are TGCAGTGCTGCCGGACAGGTAGAAAAACTGTTTTTT. The encoded protein is CSAAGQVEKLFF.

This clone was observed at least ten times. Given a much more abundant clone one base away, this may be a read error. In DNA form, the CDR3 reads TGTGCCGGCAGCCATGGGGCGATGAACACTGAAGCTTTCTTT. It encodes CAGSHGAMNTEAFF. This chain uses TRBV3-1 with TRBJ1-1, with a weak D call TRBD1 (5 bases). This CDR3 comprises 14 residues. Germline V CDR1 and CDR2: LGHDT, YNNKEL (reference sequence).

As to this clone: Lacking the conserved final phenylalanine or tryptophan, this CDR3 likely reflects a read error. The V gene is TRBV20-1, the J gene TRBJ2-1; 11 positions agree with TRBD2. This CDR3 region has 16 residues. V lost 2 bases and J lost 2; bases outside the gene matches: 5. Germline V gives CDR1 DFQATT, CDR2 SNEGSKA (reference sequence). The CDR3: CSARLSGRGTYNEQFL. CDR3 coding DNA: TGCAGTGCTAGACTTAGCGGGAGGGGGACCTACAATGAGCAGTTCCTC.

This clone was seen ten or more times. This sequence may be a read error, since a much larger clone differs from it by one base. Given the absence of the conserved phenylalanine or tryptophan at the CDR3 end, a read error is likely. The chain links TRBV11-3 to TRBJ2-7, with unresolved D. V was pared by 6 bases and J by 0 bases, with 9 bases between. Germline CDR1 reads SGHNT; CDR2 reads YENEEA. The length of the CDR3 is 13 residues. This CDR3 reads CASRPKTSYEQYL. The CDR3 coding sequence is TGTGCCAGCAGACCTAAAACCTCCTACGAGCAGTACCTC.

This clone has at least ten counts. V usage is TRBV19 and J usage is TRBJ2-4; 8 positions match TRBD1. CDR1 LNHDA and CDR2 SQIVND come from the germline V gene (reference sequence). With 3 bases clipped from V and 2 bases from J, the junction kept 6 bases outside the gene matches. The CDR3 consists of 16 residues. The CDR3: CASSISQGAPKNIQYF. DNA of the CDR3: TGTGCCAGTAGTATCAGTCAGGGGGCTCCCAAAAACATTCAGTACTTC.

This clone was seen ten or more times. The chain joins TRBV20-1 to TRBJ1-2; D might be TRBD1 (6 bases). This CDR3 comprises 11 residues. CDR1 and CDR2 (germline): DFQATT, SNEGSKA (reference sequence). Trimming left V 4 bases short and J 8 bases short, with 11 bases between. The CDR3 spells CSATAGAGYTF. The DNA of the CDR3 is TGCAGTGCTACGGCGGGGGCCGGCTACACCTTC.

At least ten counts were recorded for this clone. V is TRBV30 and J is TRBJ2-6, with 7 bases lining up with TRBD1. J was trimmed by 0 bases and V by 7 bases; bases with no gene match: 9. The CDR3 totals 16 residues. The germline V gene encodes CDR1 GTSNPN and CDR2 SVGIG (reference sequence). CDR3 loop: CASMRGLSSGANVLTF. In nucleotides, the CDR3 is TGTGCCTCTATGAGGGGGCTAAGCTCTGGGGCCAACGTCCTGACTTTC.

This clone came up a few times. Mismatch with germline at one junction end may stem from a read error. The chain carries TRBV6-1 and TRBJ2-4; possible D gene TRBD2, 7 bases. The V gene's germline CDR1 is MNHNS and CDR2 SASEGT. The CDR3 totals 14 residues. DNA of the CDR3: TGTGTCAGCAGTGAAGAGGCGGGGGCTGACATTCGGTACTTC. Its translation: CVSSEEAGADIRYF.

There are many counts of this clone. At one boundary the junction diverges from the germline segment, which might be a read error. This CDR3 is CASSAGTGTGNTVYF. DNA for the CDR3: TGTGCCAGCAGTGCGGGGACAGGTACTGGAAACACCGTATATTTT. The J gene is TRBJ1-3, the V gene TRBV28, with TRBD1 matching 8 bases. The CDR3 has 15 residues. Germline CDR1 and CDR2: MDHEN and SYDVKM. The whole variable domain, remainder taken from reference TRBV28 and TRBJ1-3, is DVKVTQSSRYLVKRTGEKVFLECVQDMDHENMFWYRQDPGLGLRLIYFSYDVKMKEKGDIPEGYSVSREKKERFSLILESASTNQTSMYLCASSAGTGTGNTVYFGEGSWLTVV.

In this sample, this clone turned up many times. The rearrangement uses TRBV5-1 and TRBJ1-4; a weak D match, TRBD1 (6 bases). The CDR3 sequence is 13 residues long. V lost 3 bases and J 14 bases, leaving 17 bases between the germline ends. Germline V CDR1 and CDR2: SGHRS, YFSETQ. The CDR3 sequence: CASSWTDRGLLFF. As DNA, the CDR3 is TGCGCCAGCAGCTGGACAGATAGGGGACTTCTGTTTTTT.

The chain uses TRBV12-3 or TRBV12-4 and TRBJ2-3; 9 bases line up with TRBD1. The CDR3 spans 18 residues. After removal of 1 base from V and 5 bases from J, the junction contained 13 bases not matched to a gene. The CDR3 is CASSLGFSTGGNLDTQYF. The CDR3 bases are TGTGCCAGCAGTTTAGGTTTTTCTACAGGGGGCAATTTAGATACGCAGTATTTT.

This clone was seen repeatedly, ten times or more. The rearrangement joins TRBV5-8 to TRBJ2-7; D is uncertain. The V end was cut by 3 bases, the J end by 0 bases, with 4 bases between. The germline gives CDR1 SGHTS, CDR2 YDEGEE. This CDR3 has 12 amino acids. CDR3 sequence reads: CASSWSSYEQYF. In nucleotides, the CDR3 is TGTGCCAGCAGCTGGAGCTCCTACGAGCAGTACTTC.

This clone occurred many times. The chain is built from TRBV6-5 and TRBJ1-3; D unclear. The germline CDR1 and CDR2 sequences are MNHEY and SVGAGI. Trimming cost V 4 bases and J 3 bases, with 4 bases left between them. This CDR3 is 12 amino acids long. CDR3 sequence: CASSSLGNTIYF. The CDR3, as DNA: TGTGCCAGCAGTTCTCTTGGAAACACCATATATTTT.

This clone is categorized as medium-sized (0.01 to 0.1%). V gene TRBV28 combines with J gene TRBJ1-6; D not resolved. Trimming shortened V by 11 bases and J by 8 bases, and 13 bases separated the two germline ends. The CDR3 spans 12 residues. CDR1 and CDR2 (germline): MDHEN, SYDVKM. The CDR3 loop reads CASWTADSPLHF. In DNA, the CDR3 is TGTGCCTCATGGACCGCCGATTCACCCCTCCACTTT.

This clone was seen many times. The chain carries TRBV19 and TRBJ1-1; no firm D call. CDR3 length equals 13 residues. Per germline, CDR1 LNHDA and CDR2 SQIVND (reference sequence). V dropped 4 bases and J dropped 1 base, with 7 bases sitting between them. This CDR3 is CASSKRTNTEAFF. CDR3 DNA sequence: TGTGCCAGTAGTAAGCGAACGAACACTGAAGCTTTCTTT.